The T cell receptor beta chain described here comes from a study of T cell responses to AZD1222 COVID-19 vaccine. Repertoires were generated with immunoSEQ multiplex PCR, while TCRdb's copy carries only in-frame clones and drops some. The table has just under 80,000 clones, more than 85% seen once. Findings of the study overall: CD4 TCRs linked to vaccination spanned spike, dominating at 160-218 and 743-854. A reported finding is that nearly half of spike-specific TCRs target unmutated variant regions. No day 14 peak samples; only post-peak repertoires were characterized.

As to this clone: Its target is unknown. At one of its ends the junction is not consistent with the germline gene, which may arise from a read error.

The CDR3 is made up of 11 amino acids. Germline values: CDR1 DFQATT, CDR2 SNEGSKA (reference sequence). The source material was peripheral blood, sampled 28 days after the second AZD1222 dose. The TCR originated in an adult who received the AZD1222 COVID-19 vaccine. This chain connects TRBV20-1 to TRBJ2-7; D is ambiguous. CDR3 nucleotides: TGCAGTGCTAGAGCCCCCCCCGAGGAGTACTTC. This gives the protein CSARAPPEEYF.